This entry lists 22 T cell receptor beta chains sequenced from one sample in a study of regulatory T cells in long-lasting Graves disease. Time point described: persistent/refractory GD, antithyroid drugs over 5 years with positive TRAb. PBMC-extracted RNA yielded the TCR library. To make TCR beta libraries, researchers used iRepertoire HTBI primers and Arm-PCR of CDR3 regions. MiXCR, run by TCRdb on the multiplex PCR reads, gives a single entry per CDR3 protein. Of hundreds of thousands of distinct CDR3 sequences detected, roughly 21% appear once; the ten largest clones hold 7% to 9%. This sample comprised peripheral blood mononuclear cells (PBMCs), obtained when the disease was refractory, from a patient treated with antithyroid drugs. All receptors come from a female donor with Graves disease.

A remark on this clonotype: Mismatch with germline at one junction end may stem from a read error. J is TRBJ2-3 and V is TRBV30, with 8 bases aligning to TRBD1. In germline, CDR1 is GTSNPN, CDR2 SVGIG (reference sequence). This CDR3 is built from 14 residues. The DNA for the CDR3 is TGTGCCTTTGACAGGGGACCTAGCATAGATACGCAGTATTTT. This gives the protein CAFDRGPSIDTQYF.

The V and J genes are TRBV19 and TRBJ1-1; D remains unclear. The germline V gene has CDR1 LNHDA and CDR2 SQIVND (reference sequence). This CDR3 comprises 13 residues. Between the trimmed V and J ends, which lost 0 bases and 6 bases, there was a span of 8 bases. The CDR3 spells CASSIDMAAEAFF. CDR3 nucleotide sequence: TGTGCCAGTAGTATAGACATGGCCGCTGAAGCTTTCTTT.

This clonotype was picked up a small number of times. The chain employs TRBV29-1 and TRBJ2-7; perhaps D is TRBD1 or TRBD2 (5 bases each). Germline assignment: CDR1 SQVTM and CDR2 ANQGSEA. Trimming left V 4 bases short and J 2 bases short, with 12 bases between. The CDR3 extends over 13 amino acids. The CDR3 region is CSVGTLGAYEQYF. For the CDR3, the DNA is TGCAGCGTTGGGACCCTGGGGGCCTACGAGCAGTACTTC.

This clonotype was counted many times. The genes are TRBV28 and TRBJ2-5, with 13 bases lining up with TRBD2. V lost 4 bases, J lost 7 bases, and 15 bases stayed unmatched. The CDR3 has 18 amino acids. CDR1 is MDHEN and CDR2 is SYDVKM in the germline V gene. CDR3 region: CASSSLGLAGVYQRTQYF. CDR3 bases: TGTGCCAGCAGTTCCCTCGGACTAGCGGGAGTCTACCAGAGGACCCAGTACTTC. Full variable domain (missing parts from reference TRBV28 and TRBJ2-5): DVKVTQSSRYLVKRTGEKVFLECVQDMDHENMFWYRQDPGLGLRLIYFSYDVKMKEKGDIPEGYSVSREKKERFSLILESASTNQTSMYLCASSSLGLAGVYQRTQYFGPGTRLLVL.

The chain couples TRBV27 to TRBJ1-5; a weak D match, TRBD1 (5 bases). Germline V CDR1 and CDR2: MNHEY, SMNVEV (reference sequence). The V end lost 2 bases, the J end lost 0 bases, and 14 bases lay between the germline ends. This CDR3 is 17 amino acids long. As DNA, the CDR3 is TGTGCCAGCAGTTTAGTCGGGGGTCAATATAGCAATCAGCCCCAGCATTTT. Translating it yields CASSLVGGQYSNQPQHF.

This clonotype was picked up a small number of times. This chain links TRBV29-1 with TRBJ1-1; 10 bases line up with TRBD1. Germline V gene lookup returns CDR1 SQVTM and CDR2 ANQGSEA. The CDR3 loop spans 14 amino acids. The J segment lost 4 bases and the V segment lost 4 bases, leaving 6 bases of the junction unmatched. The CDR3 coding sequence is TGCAGCGTTGGGGACAGGGGTAGGGGCACTGAAGCTTTCTTT. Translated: CSVGDRGRGTEAFF.

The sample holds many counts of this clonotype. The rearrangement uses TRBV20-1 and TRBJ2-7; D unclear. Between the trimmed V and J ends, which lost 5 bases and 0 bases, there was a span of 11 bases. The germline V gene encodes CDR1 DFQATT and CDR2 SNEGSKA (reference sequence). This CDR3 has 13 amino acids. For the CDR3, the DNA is TGCAGTGCTGTCTCTGGGGTCTCCTACGAGCAGTACTTC. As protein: CSAVSGVSYEQYF.

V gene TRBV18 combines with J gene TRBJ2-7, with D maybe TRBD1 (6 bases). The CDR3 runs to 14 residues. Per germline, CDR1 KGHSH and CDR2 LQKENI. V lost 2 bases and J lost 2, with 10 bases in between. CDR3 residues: CASSPGTQTYEQYF. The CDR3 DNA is TGTGCCAGCTCACCAGGGACACAAACCTACGAGCAGTACTTC.

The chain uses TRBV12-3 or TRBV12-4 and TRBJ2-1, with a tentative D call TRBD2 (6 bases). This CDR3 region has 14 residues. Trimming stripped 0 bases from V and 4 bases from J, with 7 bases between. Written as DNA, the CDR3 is TGTGCCAGCAGTTTAGCGCGGGGTTACAATGAGCAGTTCTTC. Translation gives CASSLARGYNEQFF.

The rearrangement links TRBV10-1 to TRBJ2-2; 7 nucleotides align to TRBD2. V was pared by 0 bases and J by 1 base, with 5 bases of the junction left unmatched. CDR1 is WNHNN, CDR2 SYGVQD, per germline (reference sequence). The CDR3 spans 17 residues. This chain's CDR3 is CASSESGLAVNTGELFF. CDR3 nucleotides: TGCGCCAGCAGTGAGTCCGGGCTAGCGGTGAACACCGGGGAGCTGTTTTTT.

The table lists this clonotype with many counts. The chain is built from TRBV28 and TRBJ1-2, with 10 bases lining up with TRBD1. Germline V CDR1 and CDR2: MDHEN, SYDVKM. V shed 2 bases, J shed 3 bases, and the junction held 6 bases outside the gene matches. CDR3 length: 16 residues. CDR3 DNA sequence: TGTGCCAGCAGTTTACGCCCGGGACAGGGGCACTATGGCTACACCTTC. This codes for CASSLRPGQGHYGYTF.

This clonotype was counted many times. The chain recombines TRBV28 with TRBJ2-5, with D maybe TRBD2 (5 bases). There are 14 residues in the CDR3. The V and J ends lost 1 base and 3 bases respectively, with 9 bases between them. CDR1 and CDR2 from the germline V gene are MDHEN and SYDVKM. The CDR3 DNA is TGTGCCAGCAGTTTATTTACCGGGAAAGAGACCCAGTACTTC. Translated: CASSLFTGKETQYF.

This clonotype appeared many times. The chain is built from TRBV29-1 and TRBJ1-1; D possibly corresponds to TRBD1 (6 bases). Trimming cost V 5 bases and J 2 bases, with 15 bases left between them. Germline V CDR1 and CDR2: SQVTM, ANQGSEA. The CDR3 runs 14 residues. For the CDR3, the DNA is TGCAGCGTTAAGTTCAGGGGCCATAACACTGAAGCTTTCTTT. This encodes CSVKFRGHNTEAFF.

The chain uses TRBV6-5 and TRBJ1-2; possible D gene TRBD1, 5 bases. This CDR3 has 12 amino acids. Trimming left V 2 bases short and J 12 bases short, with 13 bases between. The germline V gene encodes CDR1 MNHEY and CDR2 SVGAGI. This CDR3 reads CASSYVNRNNTF. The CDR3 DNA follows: TGTGCCAGCAGTTACGTCAACAGGAATAACACCTTC.

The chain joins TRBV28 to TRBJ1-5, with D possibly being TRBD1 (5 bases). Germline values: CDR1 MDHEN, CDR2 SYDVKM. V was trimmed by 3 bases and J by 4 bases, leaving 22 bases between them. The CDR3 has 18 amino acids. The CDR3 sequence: CASSFGTKTGTYNQPQHF. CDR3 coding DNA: TGTGCCAGCAGTTTCGGGACCAAAACCGGGACCTATAATCAGCCCCAGCATTTT.

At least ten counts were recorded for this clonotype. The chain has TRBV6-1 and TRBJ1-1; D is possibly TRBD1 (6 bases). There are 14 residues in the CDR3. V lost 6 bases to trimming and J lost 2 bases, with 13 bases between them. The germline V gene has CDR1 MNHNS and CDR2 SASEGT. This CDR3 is CASSTDSFNTEAFF. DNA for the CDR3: TGTGCCAGCAGCACGGACAGCTTTAACACTGAAGCTTTCTTT.

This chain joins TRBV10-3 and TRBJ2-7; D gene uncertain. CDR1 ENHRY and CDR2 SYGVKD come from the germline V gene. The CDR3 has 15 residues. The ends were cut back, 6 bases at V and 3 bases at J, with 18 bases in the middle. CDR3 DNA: TGTGCCATCAGCGCCGGGCCAGAAACTTTCTACGAGCAGTACTTC. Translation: CAISAGPETFYEQYF.

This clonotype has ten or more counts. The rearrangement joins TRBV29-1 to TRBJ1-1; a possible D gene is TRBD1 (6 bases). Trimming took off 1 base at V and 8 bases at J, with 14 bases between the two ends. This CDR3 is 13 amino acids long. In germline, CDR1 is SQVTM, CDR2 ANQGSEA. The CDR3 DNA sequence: TGCAGCGTTGAAGGGACGATCGACAGGGAAGCTTTCTTT. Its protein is CSVEGTIDREAFF.

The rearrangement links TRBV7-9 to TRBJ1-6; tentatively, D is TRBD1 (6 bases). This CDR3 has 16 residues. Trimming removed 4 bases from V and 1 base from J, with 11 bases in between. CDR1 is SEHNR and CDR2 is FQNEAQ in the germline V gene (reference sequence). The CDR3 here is CASSYTGFSYNSPLHF. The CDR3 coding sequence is TGTGCCAGCAGCTACACAGGGTTTTCCTATAATTCACCCCTCCACTTT.

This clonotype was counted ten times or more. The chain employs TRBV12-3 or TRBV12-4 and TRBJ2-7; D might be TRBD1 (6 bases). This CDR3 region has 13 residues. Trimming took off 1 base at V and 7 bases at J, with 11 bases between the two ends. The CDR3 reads CASSLDGGPEQYF. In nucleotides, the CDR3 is TGTGCCAGCAGTTTAGATGGGGGCCCGGAGCAGTACTTC.

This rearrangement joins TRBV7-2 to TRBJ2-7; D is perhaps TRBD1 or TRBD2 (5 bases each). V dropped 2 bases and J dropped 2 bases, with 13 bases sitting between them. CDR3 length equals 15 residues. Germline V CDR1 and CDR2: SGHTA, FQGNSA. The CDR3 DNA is TGTGCCAGCAGCTTACAGGGTAGCGACCCCTACGAGCAGTACTTC. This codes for CASSLQGSDPYEQYF.

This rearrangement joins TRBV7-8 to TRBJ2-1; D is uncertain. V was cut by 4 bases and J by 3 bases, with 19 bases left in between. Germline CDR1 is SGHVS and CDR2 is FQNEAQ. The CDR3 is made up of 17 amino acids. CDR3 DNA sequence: TGTGCCAGCAGCTCAAGCCGAAGGGATCCATACTACAATGAGCAGTTCTTC. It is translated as CASSSSRRDPYYNEQFF.